A selection of T cell receptor beta chains follows, all from one sample in a study of T cells in lung cancer brain metastases. The repertoire was sequenced with immunoSEQ multiplex PCR; TCRdb's copy has only in-frame clones and lacks some. The table lists about 2,100 clones, 90% to 95% of them singletons. Sequencing was carried out using tumor tissue from the primary lung tumor. These receptors were taken from a woman in her 30s with non-small cell lung cancer. CDR3s leave out the opening cysteine and the closing phenylalanine or tryptophan.

J gene	V gene	CDR3 length	CDR3 protein
TRBJ2-1	TRBV9	13	ASRPGASGYNEQF
TRBJ2-1	TRBV9	15	ASSVGVTSGAYNEQF
TRBJ2-1	TRBV5-1	13	ASRGTSGSYNEQF
TRBJ2-7	TRBV6-1	9	ATEKSYEQY
TRBJ1-5	TRBV19	13	ASSPDRVGNQPQH
TRBJ1-1	TRBV25-1	13	ASSDSWGGNTEAF
TRBJ2-2	TRBV2	12	ASSVGTRTGELF
TRBJ2-1	TRBV7-7	15	ASSLGLAGGRGNEQF
TRBJ2-7	TRBV30	13	AWSVGTDSSYEQY
TRBJ2-5	TRBV27	14	ASRGLAGGPRETQY
TRBJ2-3	TRBV27	15	ASSFSRNIRHSDTQY
TRBJ1-2	TRBV19	10	ASSARTDGYT
TRBJ2-7	TRBV18	13	ASSSPASGRHEQY
TRBJ1-5	TRBV7-2	12	ASSLDRFNQPQH
TRBJ2-7	TRBV9	14	ASSAYGTTSSYEQY
TRBJ2-2	TRBV5-1	14	ASSSGQGAPTGELF
TRBJ2-7	TRBV19	13	ASSTQGGAVGEQY
TRBJ2-4	TRBV9	14	ASRSLQYLAKNIQY
TRBJ2-4	TRBV27	13	ASSLSGLAKNIQY
TRBJ1-2	TRBV6-6	11	ASINTGGSGYT
TRBJ1-1	TRBV4-2	12	ASSQPRGATEAF
TRBJ1-3	TRBV7-8	14	ASSRRAVDSGNTIY
TRBJ2-5	TRBV6-1	12	ASSESRGQETQY
TRBJ2-3	TRBV20-1	9	SASQWNTQY
TRBJ2-7	TRBV5-5	14	ASSLVASDSSYEQY
TRBJ2-1	TRBV7-9	14	ASSLLGGTSYNEQF
TRBJ2-5	TRBV6-1	13	ASSKGPAGQETQY
TRBJ2-1	TRBV6-4	13	ASSEGREVYNEQF